A single sample gave rise to the 6 T cell receptor beta chains below, sequenced in a study of cytomegalovirus exposure and HLA in healthy donors. Profiling relied on immunoSEQ multiplex PCR, and the TCRdb table lists in-frame clones only, not all of them. Here the sample spans around 60,000 clones, about 90% being singletons. Sequenced input: PBMCs. All receptors derive from a woman between 18 and 29 years old in good health and CMV-seronegative.

The gene calls are TRBV5-1 and TRBJ2-5; unclear D gene. CDR3 length equals 13 residues. V lost 1 base, J lost 3 bases, and 7 bases lay in between. Per the germline V gene, CDR1 is SGHRS and CDR2 is YFSETQ. The CDR3 DNA is TGCGCCAGCAGCTTGCTAGTTGAAGAGACCCAGTACTTC. It yields the protein CASSLLVEETQYF.

This chain connects TRBV27 to TRBJ1-2, with D hard to call. Germline loops: CDR1 MNHEY, CDR2 SMNVEV (reference sequence). The V gene lost 6 bases and the J gene lost 6 bases, with 17 bases spanning the gap. This CDR3 has 14 residues. CDR3 sequence: CASRKGEGKDGYTF. Written as DNA, the CDR3 is TGTGCCAGCAGGAAGGGAGAAGGGAAGGATGGCTACACCTTC.

In DNA, the CDR3 is TGTGCCAGCAGACAGGGGGCTGGAAACACCATATATTTT. Amino acids: CASRQGAGNTIYF. The chain joins TRBV6-5 to TRBJ1-3; 8 bases line up with TRBD1. The CDR3 is 13 amino acids. V lost 6 bases and J lost 2; bases outside the gene matches: 0. CDR1 MNHEY and CDR2 SVGAGI come from the germline V gene.

The chain employs TRBV11-3 and TRBJ2-6; the D is unclear. This CDR3 is 15 amino acids long. The germline gives CDR1 SGHNT, CDR2 YENEEA. The V end was cut by 5 bases, the J end by 2 bases, with 10 bases between. The CDR3: CASSPSEAGANVLTF. In nucleotides, the CDR3 is TGTGCCAGCAGCCCCTCAGAGGCTGGGGCCAACGTCCTGACTTTC.

The gene calls are TRBV6-1 and TRBJ2-7, with TRBD1 matching over 9 bases. Losses at the gene ends were 1 base for V and 1 base for J; bases not matched to a gene: 5. This CDR3 has 16 residues. Germline CDR1 MNHNS, CDR2 SASEGT. In DNA, the CDR3 is TGTGCCAGCAGTGAAGTCGCCGGGACAGGGTCCTACGAGCAGTACTTC. Residues: CASSEVAGTGSYEQYF.

CDR3 loop: CASSQGTGSITEAFF. The CDR3, as DNA: TGCGCCAGCAGCCAAGGGACAGGGTCGATAACTGAAGCTTTCTTT. This chain joins TRBV5-1 and TRBJ1-1, with 9 bases aligning to TRBD1. Looked up from germline, CDR1 is SGHRS and CDR2 is YFSETQ. Germline trimming cut 4 bases from V and 5 bases from J; bases unmatched to any gene: 9. The CDR3 loop spans 15 amino acids.